This T cell receptor beta chain was retrieved from a study of OX40 agonist ivuxolimab in advanced cancers. This CDR3 contains 16 residues. Germline CDR1 MGHRA, CDR2 YSYEKL. V was trimmed by 1 base and J by 5 bases, leaving 17 bases between them. Only in-frame clones appear in the TCRdb table, and some are missing; sequencing was by immunoSEQ multiplex PCR. Altogether 15,000 to 25,000 clones are present, about 83% being singletons, with the ten largest covering 40% to 65%. The chain uses TRBV4-1 and TRBJ1-1; D unclear. This TCR came from an adult with an advanced solid tumor such as melanoma, head and neck, liver or kidney cancer. The input for sequencing was CD4+ or CD8+ T cells sorted from blood, taken in a trial of the OX40 agonist ivuxolimab. In DNA form, the CDR3 reads TGCGCCAGCAGCCAAGGAGACGTGGCACGTGGGACTGAAGCTTTCTTT. Encoded protein: CASSQGDVARGTEAFF.